The clone carrying this T cell receptor (beta chain) has a handful of counts. The data belong to a study of T cells in Graves' hyperthyroidism and ophthalmopathy. RNA transcripts were the template for amplifying TCR beta CDR3 regions. Carried out on the TCR CDR3, a first-round RT-PCR used the HTBI primer set. TCRdb analysed the multiplex PCR reads with MiXCR anew, one entry per CDR3 protein. Among some 600,000 distinct CDR3 sequences listed, around 42% were seen once. This CDR3 is built from 13 residues. V was clipped by 2 bases and J by 5 bases, with 10 bases between them. Patients were excluded because of uncontrolled infection, other autoimmune disease, pregnancy or lactation.

The V and J genes are TRBV12-3 or TRBV12-4 and TRBJ2-7, with D tentatively TRBD1 (6 bases). The sample consisted of peripheral blood or thyroid tissue (not recorded which). This clonotype was sampled from a woman aged 18-35 years with Graves' hyperthyroidism. In DNA, the CDR3 is TGTGCCAGCAGTTTAAACAGGGCAGACGAGCAGTACTTC. It codes for CASSLNRADEQYF.